The 18 T cell receptor beta chains presented below share a single source sample, sequenced in a study of early T cells in non-severe SARS-CoV-2 infection. A single record per CDR3 protein comes from TCRdb applying MiXCR to the 5' RACE reads. The data contain 98,000 or so distinct CDR3 sequences, 12% of them singletons. Sequencing was performed on whole blood. The receptors here all came from an adult who was a healthcare worker with PCR-confirmed SARS-CoV-2 infection or an uninfected control (not recorded which).

This clonotype showed up many times. DNA for the CDR3: TGTGCCAGCAGCTTGGATTCCGTTAATGAGCAGTTCTTC. Amino acid sequence: CASSLDSVNEQFF. The chain links TRBV5-4 to TRBJ2-1; no reliable D call. The V end was cut by 0 bases, the J end by 7 bases, with 8 bases between. This CDR3 contains 13 residues. The germline gives CDR1 SGHNT, CDR2 YYREEE (reference sequence).

This clonotype was seen many times. V and J are TRBV7-6 and TRBJ2-1; the D is unclear. Germline lookup yields CDR1 SGHVS and CDR2 FNYEAQ. Trimming removed 5 bases at V and 0 bases at J, with 11 bases between. The CDR3 contains 15 residues. The CDR3 loop is CASSQESSSYNEQFF. The DNA of the CDR3 is TGTGCCAGCAGCCAGGAGAGTAGCTCCTACAATGAGCAGTTCTTC.

This clonotype turned up a few times. The chain carries TRBV15 and TRBJ1-3; D is unclear. Looked up from germline, CDR1 is LNHNV and CDR2 is YYDKDF (reference sequence). The CDR3 is made up of 14 amino acids. V gave up 5 bases and J gave up 0 bases, with 8 bases separating them. The CDR3, as DNA: TGTGCCACCAGCTGGCCTAGCTCTGGAAACACCATATATTTT. Translation gives CATSWPSSGNTIYF.

To note about this clonotype: A read error is possible here, since a much larger clone lies one base away. This chain links TRBV6-5 with TRBJ2-7; TRBD1 agrees at 7 bases. V was clipped by 2 bases and J by 2 bases; unmatched bases: 6. The CDR3 runs 15 residues. Germline V gene lookup returns CDR1 MNHEY and CDR2 SVGAGI. This chain's CDR3 is CASSYGQASTYEQYF. The CDR3 nucleotides read TGTGCCAGCAGTTACGGACAGGCCAGCACCTACGAGCAGTACTTC.

V gene TRBV12-3 or TRBV12-4 combines with J gene TRBJ1-4, with D unresolved. The V end lost 3 bases, the J end lost 3 bases, and 8 bases lay between the germline ends. The CDR3 has 14 amino acids. The DNA for the CDR3 is TGTGCCAGCAGTTTCTATGGGTCTAATGAAAAACTGTTTTTT. This sequence encodes CASSFYGSNEKLFF.

This clonotype has at least ten counts. This chain uses TRBV12-3 or TRBV12-4 with TRBJ1-5; D is unresolved. The length of the CDR3 is 14 residues. V was trimmed by 2 bases and J by 6 bases, leaving 11 bases between them. The CDR3 DNA reads as TGTGCCAGCAGTTTACCCGGGTGGCTTCAGCCCCAGCATTTT. This translates into CASSLPGWLQPQHF.

This clonotype was recorded a few times. The chain uses TRBV5-1 and TRBJ1-1, with unresolved D. CDR1 is SGHRS and CDR2 is YFSETQ in the germline V gene. V lost 0 bases, J lost 1 base, and 10 bases lay in between. The CDR3 runs 15 residues. In DNA, the CDR3 is TGCGCCAGCAGCTTGGGACGCGAATGGAACACTGAAGCTTTCTTT. Translation gives CASSLGREWNTEAFF.

This clonotype has ten or more counts. The chain recombines TRBV5-1 with TRBJ1-4; 8 bases align to TRBD1. The V gene's germline CDR1 is SGHRS and CDR2 YFSETQ. J was trimmed by 7 bases and V by 4 bases; bases with no gene match: 6. The CDR3 sequence is 14 residues long. CDR3: CASSPRQGREKLFF. For the CDR3, the DNA is TGCGCCAGCAGCCCCCGACAGGGGCGTGAAAAACTGTTTTTT.

The sample holds many counts of this clonotype. The chain recombines TRBV7-9 with TRBJ2-1; 14 bases align to TRBD2. The CDR3 runs to 21 residues. Germline V gives CDR1 SEHNR, CDR2 FQNEAQ (reference sequence). The ends lost 0 bases at V and 4 bases at J; junction bases unmatched: 14. CDR3 bases: TGTGCCAGCAGCTTAGCATTTTTCGGGACTAGCGGGGGAGAGCCTTACAATGAGCAGTTCTTC. Translating it yields CASSLAFFGTSGGEPYNEQFF.

This clonotype was observed a handful of times. The chain links TRBV11-2 to TRBJ1-5; the D gene is possibly TRBD1 (5 bases). The CDR3 loop spans 15 amino acids. Trimming stripped 0 bases from V and 3 bases from J, with 9 bases between. Germline V gene data show CDR1 as SGHAT and CDR2 as FQNNGV. The CDR3 DNA reads TGTGCCAGCAGCTTAGAGGGACGGATCAATCAGCCCCAGCATTTT. Translation: CASSLEGRINQPQHF.

The genes are TRBV28 and TRBJ2-2; 10 positions agree with TRBD2. The CDR3 runs 14 residues. CDR1 and CDR2 (germline): MDHEN, SYDVKM. This CDR3 reads CATSGGARAGELFF. CDR3 DNA: TGTGCGACAAGCGGGGGGGCTAGAGCCGGGGAGCTGTTTTTT.

In this sample, this clonotype turned up many times. The chain couples TRBV18 to TRBJ1-1; perhaps TRBD1 as D (5 bases). CDR1 and CDR2 (germline): KGHSH, LQKENI. The CDR3 totals 13 residues. V lost 6 bases to trimming and J lost 0 bases, with 8 bases between them. Written as DNA, the CDR3 is TGTGCCAGCTCCAGGGACCTGAACACTGAAGCTTTCTTT. Its protein product is CASSRDLNTEAFF.

This clonotype occurred many times. The chain is built from TRBV9 and TRBJ2-1; D is unresolved. The germline gives CDR1 SGDLS, CDR2 YYNGEE. This CDR3 contains 14 residues. Trimming left V 7 bases short and J 2 bases short, with 13 bases between. This chain's CDR3 is CASALDGAYNEQFF. Written as DNA, the CDR3 is TGTGCCAGCGCCCTCGATGGGGCCTACAATGAGCAGTTCTTC.

In this sample, this clonotype turned up many times. The rearrangement links TRBV20-1 to TRBJ1-1; D is uncertain. The CDR3 is 11 amino acids. The V and J ends lost 4 bases and 3 bases respectively, with 6 bases between them. The germline V gene encodes CDR1 DFQATT and CDR2 SNEGSKA (reference sequence). CDR3 coding DNA: TGCAGTGCTAAGACTTACACTGAAGCTTTCTTT. It encodes CSAKTYTEAFF.

As regards this clonotype: The junction departs from the called germline gene at one end, perhaps through a read error. The chain joins TRBV7-2 to TRBJ2-1; weak D call: TRBD2 (5 bases). The CDR3 covers 16 residues. Looked up from germline, CDR1 is SGHTA and CDR2 is FQGNSA. CDR3 loop: CASSYELAPPWNEHLF. The CDR3 DNA is TGTGCCAGCAGCTACGAGCTAGCCCCCCCGTGGAATGAGCACCTCTTC. The entire variable domain, with the rest obtained from reference TRBV7-2 and TRBJ2-1, is as follows: GAGVSQSPSNKVTEKGKDVELRCDPISGHTALYWYRQSLGQGLEFLIYFQGNSAPDKSGLPSDRFSAERTGGSVSTLTIQRTQQEDSAVYLCASSYELAPPWNEHLFGPGTRLTVL.

This clonotype was observed a handful of times. V usage is TRBV3-1 and J usage is TRBJ1-2; D ambiguous. The CDR3 has 14 amino acids. V was clipped by 4 bases and J by 4 bases, with 13 bases between them. Germline CDR1 LGHDT, CDR2 YNNKEL (reference sequence). CDR3 nucleotides: TGTGCCAGCAGCCCCGAAGGCGCAGTCTATGGCTACACCTTC. Protein: CASSPEGAVYGYTF.

This clonotype appeared many times. The genes are TRBV5-1 and TRBJ2-5; 10 bases agree with TRBD2. CDR1 SGHRS and CDR2 YFSETQ come from the germline V gene. The V segment lost 1 base and the J segment 1 base; nucleotides outside the gene matches: 4. The CDR3 spans 16 residues. The CDR3 region is CASSLQGLAVQETQYF. In DNA form, the CDR3 reads TGCGCCAGCAGCTTGCAAGGACTAGCGGTCCAAGAGACCCAGTACTTC.

V usage is TRBV18 and J usage is TRBJ1-1, with 7 positions matching TRBD1. CDR3 length equals 14 residues. Germline CDR1 and CDR2: KGHSH and LQKENI. The V gene end was trimmed by 4 bases and the J gene end by 3 bases; junction bases not matched to a gene: 5. In DNA, the CDR3 is TGTGCCAGCTCACGGGACAGCAGGGACACTGAAGCTTTCTTT. Its translation: CASSRDSRDTEAFF.